This paragraph reports one TCR beta chain. Its antigen is not yet known. No per-base quality is available; no much larger clone lies one base away. The germline V and J ends show losses of 4 bases and 7 bases respectively, and no gene match explains 10 bases of the junction. The CDR3 contains 15 residues, cysteine and phenylalanine counted. The kept DNA is CDR3 alone, 45 bases in frame from the first base. As encoded in the germline V gene, CDR1 is SGDLS while CDR2 is YYNGEE. TCRbeta CDR3 regions were amplified from genomic DNA using the immunoSEQ Assay, a bias-controlled multiplex PCR. The published analysis was carried out like this. Within the assay, amplification of reference gene primers was used to estimate how many nucleated cells each sample contained. Sequence reads were collapsed and filtered to measure the absolute abundance of every unique TCRbeta CDR3 rearrangement. For each sample, productive Simpson clonality was calculated as the square root of Simpson's diversity index over productive rearrangements. Not all clones reach the TCRdb copy of this immuneACCESS table, which keeps in-frame sequences only. Checked studies attribute under half of the gap to unresolved V genes and leave the rest unexplained. Clonal size and the V and J genes are those of that table, whereas D and trimming came from the DNA. Recorded for this sample are about 490,000 clones; 70% to 90% of them occurred a single time. In total, the top ten clones hold roughly 3.2% of the sample.

This entry is derived from a study of blood T cell repertoires in COVID-19 (dated by TCRdb to about 2020). Background on the whole study: Samples covering the acute and convalescent phases of COVID-19 were provided by collaborators in the United States, Italy and Spain. The prospective study material was composed of cDNA or gDNA derived from T cells, B-cell-depleted T cells, or PBMCs. The dataset comprised deeply sampled blood TCRbeta repertoires from subjects exposed to, actively infected with, or recovered from COVID-19. The repertoires were made available in a free public database intended to serve as a resource for research on the immune response to SARS-CoV-2. The samples were drawn from the first 160 participants of the ongoing ImmuneRACE study and from over 950 subjects provided by 6 global collaborators. A de-identified subject ID, COVID-19 status, age in years and sex were almost always included in the sample metadata. HLA class I and class II types, where available, came from metadata supplied by the sample provider rather than from assay-based typing.

Collaborating institutions collected whole blood in K2EDTA tubes following their own protocols. Collaborator samples were shipped for TCRbeta analysis as frozen whole blood, isolated PBMCs, or DNA extracted from either sample type. Summary of the overall study and its limitations: How much clinical and demographic metadata was included differed by source and by participant, and the metadata was provided uncurated.

The receptor comes from a human donor in a cohort sampled during active COVID-19. The sequencing input was peripheral blood. The sequence links TRBV9 to TRBJ1-4; TRBD1 matches 7 bases in the middle. The bases read TGTGCCAGCAGCTCTACGGCAGGGGGATTTGAAAAACTGTTTTTT. It codes for CASSSTAGGFEKLFF. When the CDR3 is completed using the reference TRBV9 and TRBJ1-4 genes on either side, the full variable domain is DSGVTQTPKHLITATGQRVTLRCSPRSGDLSVYWYQQSLDQGLQFLIQYYNGEERAKGNILERFSAQQFPDLHSELNLSSLELGDSALYFCASSSTAGGFEKLFFGSGTQLSVL.